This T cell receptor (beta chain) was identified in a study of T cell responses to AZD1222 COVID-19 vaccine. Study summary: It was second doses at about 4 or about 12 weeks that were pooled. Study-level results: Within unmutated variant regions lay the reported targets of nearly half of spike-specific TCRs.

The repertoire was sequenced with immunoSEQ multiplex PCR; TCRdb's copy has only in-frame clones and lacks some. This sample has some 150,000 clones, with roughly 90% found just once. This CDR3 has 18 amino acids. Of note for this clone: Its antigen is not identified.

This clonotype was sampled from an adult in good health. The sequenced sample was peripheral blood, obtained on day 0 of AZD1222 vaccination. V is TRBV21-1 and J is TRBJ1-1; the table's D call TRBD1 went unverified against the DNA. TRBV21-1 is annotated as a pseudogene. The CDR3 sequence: CASSKAEGCQGANTEAFF. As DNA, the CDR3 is TGTGCCAGCAGCAAAGCAGAGGGCTGCCAGGGGGCTAACACTGAAGCTTTCTTT.